These T cell receptor beta chains were read from a single sample in a study of low-dose radiotherapy and immunotherapy resistance in tumors. Each CDR3 protein gets one entry after TCRdb re-called the reads with MiXCR. This table has roughly 95,000 distinct CDR3 sequences, about 20% appearing once. The sample here was PBMCs, taken after low-dose radiotherapy plus immunotherapy. These receptors originate from a female donor with ovarian cancer. CDR3s include the opening cysteine and the closing phenylalanine or tryptophan. The D gene is left open where the match is weak. The size entry is marked missing in some rows and otherwise reads once, few, many or a size class.

TGTGCCAGCAGCCAACTGGGGGCGTATTCGGATACGCAGTATTTT CASSQLGAYSDTQYF TRBJ2-3 . TRBV7-8 .
TGTGCCAGCAGCTTACGCCGACACCCAGATACGCAGTATTTT CASSLRRHPDTQYF TRBJ2-3 . TRBV5-4 many
TGTGCCAGCAGCGCCACTACAGGGCCCGGGGAGCTGTTTTTT CASSATTGPGELFF TRBJ2-2 . TRBV11-3 .
TGTGCCTGGAGTGGCGCAGGCAATCAGCCCCAGCATTTT CAWSGAGNQPQHF TRBJ1-5 . TRBV30 few
TGTGCCACCAGTGATCGACCGGGACAGGGGGACTATGGCTACACCTTC CATSDRPGQGDYGYTF TRBJ1-2 TRBD1 TRBV24-1 many
TGTGCCAGCAGCCAAACCTCGGTCCTAGCGGACCTGCTGTACTTC CASSQTSVLADLLYF TRBJ2-5 TRBD2 TRBV7-6 many
TGTGCCAGCAGCAATAAGGGACACGTAGAGACCCAGTACTTC CASSNKGHVETQYF TRBJ2-5 . TRBV28 many
TGTGCCAGCAGCGCCCAGCGGGGGTCCCACGAGCAGTACTTC CASSAQRGSHEQYF TRBJ2-7 TRBD2 TRBV14 many
TGTGCCAGCAGCCATAACAGTTTCTCCTACGAGCAGTACTTC CASSHNSFSYEQYF TRBJ2-7 . TRBV16 many
TGTGCCAGCCACCGGAGCAATGAGCAGTTCTTC CASHRSNEQFF TRBJ2-1 . TRBV6-6 many
TGTGCCAGCAGCATGGGACTAGCTGGGGATCAGGAGACCCAGTACTTC CASSMGLAGDQETQYF TRBJ2-5 TRBD2 TRBV7-9 many
TGTGCCAGCAGCGAAGGCGTGGGGTGGTATGGCTACACCTTC CASSEGVGWYGYTF TRBJ1-2 . TRBV25-1 many
TGCGCCAGCAGCTTGGTGGGACAGTCCTACGAGCAGTACTTC CASSLVGQSYEQYF TRBJ2-7 TRBD1 TRBV5-1 many
TGTGCCAGCAGTCCCGGGTGGGGGGGCTTCGCTGAAGCTTTCTTT CASSPGWGGFAEAFF TRBJ1-1 . TRBV28 .
TGTGCCAGCAGCCCTCAGGGTAATTACGAGCAGTACTTC CASSPQGNYEQYF TRBJ2-7 . TRBV7-2 many
TGCGCCAGCAACCCACGACATTTTTGCAATCAGCCCCAGCATTTT CASNPRHFCNQPQHF TRBJ1-5 . TRBV5-1 many
TGCAGTGCTAGGGCTCCGGGACTAGCGGGAGCAGATACGCAGTATTTT CSARAPGLAGADTQYF TRBJ2-3 TRBD2 TRBV20-1 many
TGTGCCATCAGTGACCCAGGGGGGCAGGAGCAGTACTTC CAISDPGGQEQYF TRBJ2-7 . TRBV10-3 many
TGTGCCAGCAGGCGCCCGACAGGCGAGCAGTACTTC CASRRPTGEQYF TRBJ2-7 . TRBV2 many
TGTGCCACCGCGGGACTTCGCAAAAACATTCAGTACTTC CATAGLRKNIQYF TRBJ2-4 . TRBV6-6 many
TGTGCCAGCAGCTTAGGTAGCGGGAGGACCTACAATGAGCAGTTCTTC CASSLGSGRTYNEQFF TRBJ2-1 TRBD2 TRBV7-2 many
TGTGCCAGCACCGAGCGGAGTCGGCGGTATTTT CASTERSRRYF TRBJ2-3 . TRBV6-2/TRBV6-3 many
TGTGCCAGCAGTTTTCGGACAGGGGGAAGGATTTGGACTGAAGCTTTCTTT CASSFRTGGRIWTEAFF TRBJ1-1 TRBD1 TRBV5-6 many
TGTGCCAGCAGCTTGGAACCGGGGAATTCACCCCTCCACTTT CASSLEPGNSPLHF TRBJ1-6 . TRBV5-6 many